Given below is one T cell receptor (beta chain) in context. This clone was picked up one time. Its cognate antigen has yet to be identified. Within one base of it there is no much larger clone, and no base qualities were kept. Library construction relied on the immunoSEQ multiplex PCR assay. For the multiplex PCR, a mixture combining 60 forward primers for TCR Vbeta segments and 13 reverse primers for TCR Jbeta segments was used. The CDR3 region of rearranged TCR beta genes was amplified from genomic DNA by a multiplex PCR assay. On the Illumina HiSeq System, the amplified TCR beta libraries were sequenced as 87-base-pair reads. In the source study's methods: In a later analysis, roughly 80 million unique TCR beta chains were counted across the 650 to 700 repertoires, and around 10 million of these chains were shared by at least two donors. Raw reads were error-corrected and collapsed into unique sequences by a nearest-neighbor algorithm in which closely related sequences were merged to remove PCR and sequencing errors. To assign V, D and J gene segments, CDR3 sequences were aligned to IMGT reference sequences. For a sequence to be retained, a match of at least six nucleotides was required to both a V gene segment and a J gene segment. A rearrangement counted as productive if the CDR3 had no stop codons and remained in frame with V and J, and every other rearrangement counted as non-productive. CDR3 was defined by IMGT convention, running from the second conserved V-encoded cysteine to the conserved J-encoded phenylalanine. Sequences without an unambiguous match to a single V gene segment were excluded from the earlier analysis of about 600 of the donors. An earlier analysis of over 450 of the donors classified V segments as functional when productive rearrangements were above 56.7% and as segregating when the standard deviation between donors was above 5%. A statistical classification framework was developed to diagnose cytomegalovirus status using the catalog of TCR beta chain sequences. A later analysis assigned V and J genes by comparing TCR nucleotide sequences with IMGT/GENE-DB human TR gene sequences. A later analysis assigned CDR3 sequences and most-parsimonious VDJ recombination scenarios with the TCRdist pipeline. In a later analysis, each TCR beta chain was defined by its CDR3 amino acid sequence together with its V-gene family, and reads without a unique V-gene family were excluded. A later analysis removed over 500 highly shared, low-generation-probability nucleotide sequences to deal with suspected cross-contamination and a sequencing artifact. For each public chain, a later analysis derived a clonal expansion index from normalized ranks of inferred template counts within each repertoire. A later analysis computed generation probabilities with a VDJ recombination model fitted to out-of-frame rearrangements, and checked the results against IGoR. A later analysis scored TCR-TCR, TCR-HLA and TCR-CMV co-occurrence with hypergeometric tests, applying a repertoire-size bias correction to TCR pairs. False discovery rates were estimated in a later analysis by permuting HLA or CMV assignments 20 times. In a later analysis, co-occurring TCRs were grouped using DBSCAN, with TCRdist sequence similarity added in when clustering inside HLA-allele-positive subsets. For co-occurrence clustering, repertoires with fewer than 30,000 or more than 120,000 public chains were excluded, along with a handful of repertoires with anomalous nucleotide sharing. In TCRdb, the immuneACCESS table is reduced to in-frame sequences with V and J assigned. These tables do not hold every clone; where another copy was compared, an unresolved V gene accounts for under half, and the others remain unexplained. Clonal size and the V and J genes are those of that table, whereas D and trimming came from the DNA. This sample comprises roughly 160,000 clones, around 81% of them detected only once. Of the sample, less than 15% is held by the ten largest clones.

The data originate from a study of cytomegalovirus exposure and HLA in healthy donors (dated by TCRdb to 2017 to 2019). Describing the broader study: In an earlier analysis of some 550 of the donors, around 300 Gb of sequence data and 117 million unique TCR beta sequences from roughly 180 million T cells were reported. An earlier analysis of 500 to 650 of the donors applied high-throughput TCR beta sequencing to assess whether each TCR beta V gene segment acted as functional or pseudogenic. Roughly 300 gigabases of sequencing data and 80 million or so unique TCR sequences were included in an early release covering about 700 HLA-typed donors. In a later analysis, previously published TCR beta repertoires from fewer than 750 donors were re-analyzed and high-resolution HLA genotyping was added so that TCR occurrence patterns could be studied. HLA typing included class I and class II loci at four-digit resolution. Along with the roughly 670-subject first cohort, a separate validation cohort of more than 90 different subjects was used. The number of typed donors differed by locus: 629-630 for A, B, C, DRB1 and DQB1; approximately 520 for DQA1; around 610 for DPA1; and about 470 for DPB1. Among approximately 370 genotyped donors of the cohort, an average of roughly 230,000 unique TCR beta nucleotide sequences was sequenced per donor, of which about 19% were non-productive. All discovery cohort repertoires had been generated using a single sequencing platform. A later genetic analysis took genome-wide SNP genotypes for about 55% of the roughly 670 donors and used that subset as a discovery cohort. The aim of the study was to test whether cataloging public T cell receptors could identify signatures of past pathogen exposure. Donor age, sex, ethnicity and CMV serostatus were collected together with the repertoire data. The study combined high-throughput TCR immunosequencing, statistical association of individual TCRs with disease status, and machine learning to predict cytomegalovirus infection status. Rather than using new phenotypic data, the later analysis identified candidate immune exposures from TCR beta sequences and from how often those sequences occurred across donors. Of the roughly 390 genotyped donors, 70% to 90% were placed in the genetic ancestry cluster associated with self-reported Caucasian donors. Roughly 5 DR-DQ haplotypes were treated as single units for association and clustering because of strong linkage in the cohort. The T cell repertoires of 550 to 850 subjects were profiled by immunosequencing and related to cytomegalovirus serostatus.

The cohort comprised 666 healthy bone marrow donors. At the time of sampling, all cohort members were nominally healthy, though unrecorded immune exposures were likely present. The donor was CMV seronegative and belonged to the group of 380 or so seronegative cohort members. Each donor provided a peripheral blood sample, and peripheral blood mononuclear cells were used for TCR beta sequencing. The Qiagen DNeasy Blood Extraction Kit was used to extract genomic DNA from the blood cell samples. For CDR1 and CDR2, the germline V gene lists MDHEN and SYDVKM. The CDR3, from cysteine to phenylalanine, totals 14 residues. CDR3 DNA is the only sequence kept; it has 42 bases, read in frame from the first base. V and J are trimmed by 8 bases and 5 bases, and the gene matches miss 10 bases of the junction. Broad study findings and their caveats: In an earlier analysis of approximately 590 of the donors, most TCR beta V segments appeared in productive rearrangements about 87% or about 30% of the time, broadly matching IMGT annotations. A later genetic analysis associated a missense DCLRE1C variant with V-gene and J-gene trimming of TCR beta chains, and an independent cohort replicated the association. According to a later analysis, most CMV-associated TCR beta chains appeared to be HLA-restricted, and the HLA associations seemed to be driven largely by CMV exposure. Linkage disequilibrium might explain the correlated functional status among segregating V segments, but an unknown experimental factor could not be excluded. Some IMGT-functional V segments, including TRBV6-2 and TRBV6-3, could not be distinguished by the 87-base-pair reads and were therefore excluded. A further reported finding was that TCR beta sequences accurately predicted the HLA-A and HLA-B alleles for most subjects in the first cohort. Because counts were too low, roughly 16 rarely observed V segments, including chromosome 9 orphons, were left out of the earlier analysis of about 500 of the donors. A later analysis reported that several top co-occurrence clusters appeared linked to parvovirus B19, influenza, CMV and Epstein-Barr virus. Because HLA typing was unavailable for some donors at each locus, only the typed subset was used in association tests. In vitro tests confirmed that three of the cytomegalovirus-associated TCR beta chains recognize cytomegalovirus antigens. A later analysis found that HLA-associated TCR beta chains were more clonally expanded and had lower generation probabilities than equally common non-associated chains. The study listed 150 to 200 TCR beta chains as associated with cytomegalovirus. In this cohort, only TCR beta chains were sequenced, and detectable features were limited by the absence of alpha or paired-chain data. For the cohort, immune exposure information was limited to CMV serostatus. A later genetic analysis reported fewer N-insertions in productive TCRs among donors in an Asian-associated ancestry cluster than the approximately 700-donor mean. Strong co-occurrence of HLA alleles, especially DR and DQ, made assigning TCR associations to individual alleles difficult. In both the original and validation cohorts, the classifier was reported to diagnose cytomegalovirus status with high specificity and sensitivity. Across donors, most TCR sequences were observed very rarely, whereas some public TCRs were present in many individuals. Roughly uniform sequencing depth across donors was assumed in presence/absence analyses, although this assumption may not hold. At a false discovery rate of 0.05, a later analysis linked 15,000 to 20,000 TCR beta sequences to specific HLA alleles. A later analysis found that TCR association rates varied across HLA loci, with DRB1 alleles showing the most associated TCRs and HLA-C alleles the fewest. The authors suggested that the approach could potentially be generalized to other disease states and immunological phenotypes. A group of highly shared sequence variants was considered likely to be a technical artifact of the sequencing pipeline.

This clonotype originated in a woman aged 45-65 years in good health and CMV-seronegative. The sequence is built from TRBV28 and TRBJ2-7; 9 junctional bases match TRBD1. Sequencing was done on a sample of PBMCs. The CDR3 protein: CASGKGQGINEQYF. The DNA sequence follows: TGTGCCAGCGGGAAGGGACAGGGAATAAACGAGCAGTACTTC. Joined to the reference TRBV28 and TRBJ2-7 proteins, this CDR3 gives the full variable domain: DVKVTQSSRYLVKRTGEKVFLECVQDMDHENMFWYRQDPGLGLRLIYFSYDVKMKEKGDIPEGYSVSREKKERFSLILESASTNQTSMYLCASGKGQGINEQYFGPGTRLTVT.